One sample yielded the 22 T cell receptor beta chains listed below, sequenced in a study of cytomegalovirus exposure and HLA in healthy donors. Some clones are missing from TCRdb's copy, which holds only in-frame ones; the method was immunoSEQ multiplex PCR. The repertoire holds under 200,000 clones, over 85% seen once, with more than 3.5% in the top ten. Sample: PBMCs. The origin of the receptors is a man younger than 35 in good health and CMV-seropositive.

The chain employs TRBV12-5 and TRBJ2-3; the match to TRBD2 covers 10 bases. With 1 base clipped from V and 5 bases from J, the junction kept 6 bases outside the gene matches. CDR3 length: 16 amino acids. Per germline, CDR1 LGHNT and CDR2 FRNRAP. CDR3 DNA sequence: TGTGCTAGTGGTTTGGGGCTAGCGGGAGTAAAAGATACGCAGTATTTT. It codes for CASGLGLAGVKDTQYF.

V usage is TRBV5-1 and J usage is TRBJ2-3, with 10 bases identical to TRBD2. Losses at the gene ends were 4 bases for V and 4 bases for J; bases not matched to a gene: 9. The CDR3 runs to 16 residues. From germline, CDR1 is SGHRS and CDR2 YFSETQ. The CDR3 DNA follows: TGCGCCAGCAGCCCAGGTGCTAGCGGGAGTTCAGATACGCAGTATTTT. Its protein product is CASSPGASGSSDTQYF. Full variable domain (rest looked up from reference TRBV5-1 and TRBJ2-3): KAGVTQTPRYLIKTRGQQVTLSCSPISGHRSVSWYQQTPGQGLQFLFEYFSETQRNKGNFPGRFSGRQFSNSRSEMNVSTLELGDSALYLCASSPGASGSSDTQYFGPGTRLTVL.

V is TRBV25-1 and J is TRBJ2-3; 11 nucleotides line up with TRBD2. J lost 5 bases, V lost 2 bases, and 3 bases had no gene match. Looked up from germline, CDR1 is MGHDK and CDR2 is SYGVNS. CDR3 size: 15 residues. CDR3 DNA: TGTGCCAGCAGTGAACACGGACTAGCGGGAGATACGCAGTATTTT. Translated, it gives CASSEHGLAGDTQYF.

This chain uses TRBV29-1 with TRBJ2-7; a possible D gene is TRBD2 (6 bases). The V end lost 3 bases, the J end lost 0 bases, and 9 bases lay between the germline ends. The CDR3 consists of 13 residues. Looked up from germline, CDR1 is SQVTM and CDR2 is ANQGSEA. CDR3 nucleotide sequence: TGCAGCGTTGATAGCGGAAGCTCCTACGAGCAGTACTTC. Its protein product is CSVDSGSSYEQYF.

The rearrangement joins TRBV15 to TRBJ2-7; D might be TRBD1 (5 bases). Trimming removed 6 bases from V and 1 base from J, with 10 bases in between. The CDR3 is 13 residues long. Germline V gene sequence: CDR1 LNHNV, CDR2 YYDKDF (reference sequence). This chain's CDR3 is CATRSPGSYEQYF. The CDR3 nucleotides are TGTGCCACCAGATCTCCAGGGTCCTACGAGCAGTACTTC.

The V call is TRBV10-3, the J call TRBJ2-5, with TRBD2 matching 10 bases. Germline V gives CDR1 ENHRY, CDR2 SYGVKD. The CDR3 sequence is 14 residues long. V lost 8 bases to trimming and J lost 5 bases; unmatched junction nucleotides: 8. Here the CDR3 DNA reads TGTGCCATCTCACTAGCGGGGAGCGGGGAGACCCAGTACTTC. This encodes CAISLAGSGETQYF.

V and J are TRBV2 and TRBJ1-5; 9 bases map to TRBD1. CDR1 and CDR2 from the germline V gene are SNHLY and FYNNEI. The ends lost 7 bases at V and 6 bases at J; junction bases unmatched: 7. There are 14 residues in the CDR3. The CDR3 DNA reads TGTGCCAGCACCCCGGACAGGGGAGGTCAGCCCCAGCATTTT. Its protein is CASTPDRGGQPQHF.

This chain uses TRBV6-1 with TRBJ1-1; D uncertain. V dropped 6 bases and J dropped 2 bases, with 13 bases sitting between them. The germline V gene has CDR1 MNHNS and CDR2 SASEGT. The CDR3 extends over 14 amino acids. The chain's CDR3 is CASSHLYRNTEAFF. The CDR3 region has the DNA TGTGCCAGCAGCCATCTGTACAGAAACACTGAAGCTTTCTTT.

This clone was observed a single time. The rearrangement links TRBV5-1 to TRBJ2-3; D perhaps matches TRBD2 (6 bases). Germline V CDR1 and CDR2: SGHRS, YFSETQ. CDR3 length: 15 amino acids. Trimming left V 0 bases short and J 2 bases short, with 10 bases between. CDR3 sequence reads: CASSLGGRTTDTQYF. The DNA for the CDR3 is TGCGCCAGCAGCTTGGGGGGGAGGACCACAGATACGCAGTATTTT.

This chain connects TRBV9 to TRBJ1-3; TRBD1 matches at 7 bases. CDR1 is SGDLS, CDR2 YYNGEE, per germline. The J segment lost 0 bases and the V segment lost 4 bases, leaving 7 bases of the junction unmatched. The CDR3 contains 16 residues. The CDR3 sequence: CASSSRDSGSGNTIYF. The CDR3, as DNA: TGTGCCAGCAGCTCCCGGGACAGCGGCTCTGGAAACACCATATATTTT.

The V and J genes are TRBV27 and TRBJ2-1, with 12 bases matching TRBD2. The ends lost 7 bases at V and 6 bases at J; junction bases unmatched: 7. This CDR3 is 15 amino acids long. Germline V lookup: CDR1 MNHEY, CDR2 SMNVEV (reference sequence). CDR3 loop: CASTPSGRGSNEQFF. The CDR3 DNA sequence: TGTGCCAGCACCCCTAGCGGGAGGGGTTCCAATGAGCAGTTCTTC.

CDR3 region: CASMNAGQGGSGELFF. The DNA for the CDR3 is TGTGCCAGCATGAACGCGGGACAGGGCGGATCCGGGGAGCTGTTTTTT. This chain links TRBV28 with TRBJ2-2, with 9 bases that match TRBD1. After removal of 7 bases from V and 6 bases from J, the junction contained 12 bases not matched to a gene. The CDR3 loop spans 16 amino acids. Per the germline V gene, CDR1 is MDHEN and CDR2 is SYDVKM.

This clone showed up just a few times. The rearrangement links TRBV5-8 to TRBJ2-5; weak D call: TRBD1 (5 bases). CDR1 is SGHTS, CDR2 YDEGEE, per germline. V dropped 1 base and J dropped 6 bases, with 13 bases sitting between them. The CDR3 runs to 14 residues. The CDR3 DNA reads as TGTGCCAGCAGCTTGTCCGTGGCAGGGAAGACCCAGTACTTC. Residues: CASSLSVAGKTQYF.

This clone was detected a few times. This chain connects TRBV2 to TRBJ2-1; D gene uncertain. V dropped 7 bases and J dropped 2 bases, with 12 bases sitting between them. Germline CDR1 and CDR2: SNHLY and FYNNEI. The CDR3 covers 14 residues. This CDR3 reads CASTGPSTYNEQFF. The CDR3 bases are TGTGCCAGCACTGGGCCCTCGACCTACAATGAGCAGTTCTTC. Based on the CDR3 plus reference TRBV2 and TRBJ2-1, the full variable domain is EPEVTQTPSHQVTQMGQEVILRCVPISNHLYFYWYRQILGQKVEFLVSFYNNEISEKSEIFDDQFSVERPDGSNFTLKIRSTKLEDSAMYFCASTGPSTYNEQFFGPGTRLTVL.

The rearrangement joins TRBV9 to TRBJ2-5, with D perhaps TRBD2 (5 bases). The CDR3 contains 16 residues. Germline V gene lookup returns CDR1 SGDLS and CDR2 YYNGEE. V was cut by 4 bases and J by 5 bases, with 21 bases left in between. Written as DNA, the CDR3 is TGTGCCAGCAGCCCTTGGAGTAGCGCTGGTGTCGAGACCCAGTACTTC. Protein sequence: CASSPWSSAGVETQYF.

For the CDR3, the DNA is TGTGCCAGCACCAAACTAGCGAGCGCCGGGGAGCTGTTTTTT. Translated: CASTKLASAGELFF. The chain joins TRBV28 to TRBJ2-2; 7 bases agree with TRBD2. Per germline, CDR1 MDHEN and CDR2 SYDVKM. Unmatched junction bases numbered 8, after V lost 7 bases and J lost 6 bases. This CDR3 is 14 amino acids long. The full variable domain, completed using reference TRBV28 and TRBJ2-2, is DVKVTQSSRYLVKRTGEKVFLECVQDMDHENMFWYRQDPGLGLRLIYFSYDVKMKEKGDIPEGYSVSREKKERFSLILESASTNQTSMYLCASTKLASAGELFFGEGSRLTVL.

Only one count was recorded for this clone. This chain joins TRBV6-1 and TRBJ2-7; 8 bases line up with TRBD1. Trimming at V came to 4 bases and at J to 3 bases, leaving 8 bases not matched to a gene. Germline loops: CDR1 MNHNS, CDR2 SASEGT. This CDR3 comprises 15 residues. The CDR3: CASSVAQGAGYEQYF. For the CDR3, the DNA is TGTGCCAGCAGTGTCGCCCAGGGGGCTGGCTACGAGCAGTACTTC.

The chain joins TRBV27 to TRBJ2-3; 10 bases are a match to TRBD2. CDR3 length equals 17 residues. The V gene end was trimmed by 6 bases and the J gene end by 0 bases; junction bases not matched to a gene: 9. Germline V CDR1 and CDR2: MNHEY, SMNVEV (reference sequence). CDR3 bases: TGTGCCAGCAGATACAGGTCTAGCGGGAGTAGCACAGATACGCAGTATTTT. Amino acids: CASRYRSSGSSTDTQYF.

The chain has TRBV9 and TRBJ2-4; TRBD1 aligns across 9 bases. The V and J ends lost 2 bases and 8 bases, in that order; junction bases with no gene match: 8. CDR3 length: 15 residues. Germline V gene data show CDR1 as SGDLS and CDR2 as YYNGEE. This CDR3 is CASSVRGQGMDIQYF. The CDR3 DNA is TGTGCCAGCAGCGTTCGCGGACAGGGGATGGACATTCAGTACTTC.

This clone turned up a few times. The chain combines TRBV10-3 with TRBJ1-2, with 7 bases identical to TRBD1. Germline CDR1 is ENHRY and CDR2 is SYGVKD. Trimming removed 10 bases from V and 4 bases from J; junction bases left unmatched: 12. The CDR3 runs 14 residues. The CDR3 nucleotides read TGTGCCACCGAGGAGAGACAGGGTTTCTATGGCTACACCTTC. Amino acid sequence: CATEERQGFYGYTF.

This chain joins TRBV11-2 and TRBJ1-1; 8 bases match TRBD1. The ends lost 6 bases at V and 1 base at J; junction bases unmatched: 10. CDR3 size: 16 residues. Germline assignment: CDR1 SGHAT and CDR2 FQNNGV. CDR3 in DNA: TGTGCCAGCAGGGAAAGACAGGGGACGGGGAACACTGAAGCTTTCTTT. This codes for CASRERQGTGNTEAFF.

The V and J genes are TRBV5-1 and TRBJ1-5; TRBD1 agrees at 8 bases. Germline V CDR1 and CDR2: SGHRS, YFSETQ. J gave up 6 bases and V 4 bases, and 6 bases lay outside the gene matches. The CDR3 contains 14 residues. The chain's CDR3 is CASSPGQGGQPQHF. CDR3 in DNA: TGCGCCAGCAGCCCCGGACAGGGAGGTCAGCCCCAGCATTTT.